This T cell receptor (beta chain) comes out of a study of blood T cell repertoires in COVID-19. Study summary: The United States, Italy and Spain supplied acute and convalescent COVID-19 samples. T cells, B-cell-depleted T cells, or PBMCs provided the cDNA or gDNA that served as material.

The CDR3 totals 13 residues. Germline CDR1 SGDLS, CDR2 YYNGEE. V gave up 4 bases and J gave up 7 bases, with 12 bases separating them. Authors' data handling: Using reference gene primer amplification, nucleated cell counts were estimated. TCRdb's table, derived via immunoSEQ multiplex PCR, lists solely in-frame clones and lacks some. The V and J calls and clone size are taken from that table; D and trimming were inferred from the DNA. The profile covers some 300,000 clones, with approximately 86% appearing a single time and around 13% taken by the ten largest. The Seattle patients joined while their infection was active and were tracked longitudinally afterward.

The rearrangement joins TRBV9 to TRBJ1-3; TRBD1 is a possible D gene (5 bases). Source material: peripheral blood. This clonotype was obtained from a woman in her 70s with COVID-19, enrolled during active disease. The CDR3 DNA follows: TGTGCCAGCAGCCCGGAGACAGACAACACCATATATTTT. This gives the protein CASSPETDNTIYF.